The source of this T cell receptor (beta chain) is a study of T cell responses to AZD1222 COVID-19 vaccine. Germline V gene data show CDR1 as MNHEY and CDR2 as SVGEGT. The CDR3 runs to 15 residues. V lost 5 bases, J lost 0 bases, and 8 bases lay in between. The table came from immunoSEQ multiplex PCR; TCRdb's copy has only in-frame clones and leaves some out. This repertoire shows 90,000 to 120,000 clones, 80% to 90% found once; its top ten account for around 8.7%. The clonotype was recovered from an adult in good health. Sample: peripheral blood, taken on day 0 of AZD1222 vaccination. The chain is built from TRBV6-2 or TRBV6-3 and TRBJ2-6, with D uncertain. CDR3 residues: CASSNQISGANVLTF. DNA of the CDR3: TGTGCCAGCAGTAACCAGATCTCTGGGGCCAACGTCCTGACTTTC.